The 25 T cell receptor beta chains below were found in one sample sequenced in a study of monozygotic twins with inflammatory bowel disease. One entry per CDR3 protein, without DNA, is what TCRdb gives after re-calling the 5' RACE reads. In total, the table holds approximately 85,000 distinct CDR3 sequences. The source material was blood. These TCRs come from a human donor with ulcerative colitis or Crohn's disease, or a healthy co-twin of an affected twin (not recorded which).

The rearrangement links TRBV7-9 to TRBJ1-2. The germline CDR1 and CDR2 sequences are SEHNR and FQNEAQ (reference sequence). CDR3 size: 15 residues. CDR3 sequence: CASSPSVVLLGGYTF. Full variable domain (missing parts from reference TRBV7-9 and TRBJ1-2): DTGVSQNPRHKITKRGQNVTFRCDPISEHNRLYWYRQTLGQGPEFLTYFQNEAQLEKSRLLSDRFSAERPKGSFSTLEIQRTEQGDSAMYLCASSPSVVLLGGYTFGSGTRLTVV.

This chain uses TRBV27 with TRBJ2-3. Germline V gene lookup returns CDR1 MNHEY and CDR2 SMNVEV (reference sequence). The CDR3 loop spans 15 amino acids. The CDR3: CASSLVLASTDTQYF.

J is TRBJ1-5 and V is TRBV20-1. The CDR3 consists of 13 residues. CDR1 DFQATT and CDR2 SNEGSKA come from the germline V gene (reference sequence). The CDR3 spells CSAIYRRDQPQHF.

The chain recombines TRBV15 with TRBJ1-3. This CDR3 spans 15 amino acids. The germline V gene encodes CDR1 LNHNV and CDR2 YYDKDF (reference sequence). The CDR3 spells CATSSDRFSGNTIYF.

V and J are TRBV19 and TRBJ2-7; the D call of TRBD1 rests on TCRdb alone, since no DNA is present to check it. The germline CDR1 and CDR2 sequences are LNHDA and SQIVND (reference sequence). The CDR3 has 14 residues. Here the CDR3 reads CASSRGTARYEQYF.

This rearrangement joins TRBV20-1 to TRBJ2-5; the TCRdb call, TRBD1, lacks DNA for checking. This CDR3 has 15 amino acids. Looked up from germline, CDR1 is DFQATT and CDR2 is SNEGSKA (reference sequence). CDR3 region: CSARDSGVPGETQYF.

The chain couples TRBV7-3 to TRBJ2-2; the TCRdb call, TRBD1, lacks DNA for checking. The germline CDR1 and CDR2 sequences are SGHTA and FQGTGA. This CDR3 has 15 amino acids. The CDR3: CASSKDGGNTGELFF.

CDR3 sequence: CASSLGNRDTEKLFF. This sequence joins TRBV9 and TRBJ1-4; TCRdb's D gene call, TRBD1, goes unchecked for lack of DNA. Germline loops: CDR1 SGDLS, CDR2 YYNGEE. CDR3 length: 15 residues.

The chain links TRBV10-3 to TRBJ2-7; without DNA, the TCRdb call of TRBD1 cannot be checked. This CDR3 spans 17 amino acids. From germline, CDR1 is ENHRY and CDR2 SYGVKD. CDR3 protein: CAISEILRGSPLWEQYF.

This chain joins TRBV19 and TRBJ1-1; TCRdb names TRBD1, which stays unverified in the absence of DNA. Germline values: CDR1 LNHDA, CDR2 SQIVND (reference sequence). The CDR3 runs to 13 residues. The CDR3 region is CASNYRTDTEAFF.

The chain employs TRBV12-3 or TRBV12-4 and TRBJ1-6; the TCRdb call, TRBD1, lacks DNA for checking. CDR3 length: 14 amino acids. The chain's CDR3 is CASRGVSYNSPLHF.

The chain joins TRBV20-1 to TRBJ2-5; TCRdb's D call of TRBD2 is untestable without DNA. CDR1 DFQATT and CDR2 SNEGSKA come from the germline V gene (reference sequence). CDR3 length: 14 residues. This chain's CDR3 is CSAKDYLFQETQYF.

This chain joins TRBV2 and TRBJ2-3; without DNA, the TCRdb call of TRBD1 cannot be checked. Germline CDR1 and CDR2: SNHLY and FYNNEI. The CDR3 is 15 residues long. CDR3 in amino acids: CASSGGTGQGDTQYF.

The chain carries TRBV20-1 and TRBJ1-1; TCRdb designates TRBD1, a call that cannot be tested without DNA. The CDR3 is 13 residues long. The germline V gene encodes CDR1 DFQATT and CDR2 SNEGSKA (reference sequence). This CDR3 is CSALRGGNTEAFF.

V usage is TRBV20-1 and J usage is TRBJ1-2. CDR3 size: 12 residues. The germline V gene encodes CDR1 DFQATT and CDR2 SNEGSKA (reference sequence). The CDR3 here is CSATGEAYGYTF.

This chain joins TRBV4-1 and TRBJ1-4; the D call of TRBD1 rests on TCRdb alone, since no DNA is present to check it. This CDR3 comprises 16 residues. Germline loops: CDR1 MGHRA, CDR2 YSYEKL. This CDR3 is CASSQVPGGRLEKLFF.

This chain joins TRBV20-1 and TRBJ2-1; lacking DNA, the TRBD1 call made by TCRdb goes unchecked. Germline V CDR1 and CDR2: DFQATT, SNEGSKA (reference sequence). This CDR3 is 18 amino acids long. The CDR3 here is CSARTPGFGVGHYNEQFF.

The rearrangement links TRBV28 to TRBJ2-5; TCRdb designates TRBD2, a call that cannot be tested without DNA. Germline loops: CDR1 MDHEN, CDR2 SYDVKM. This CDR3 has 14 residues. The CDR3 here is CASSFGLWGETQYF. The full variable domain, with the rest looked up from reference TRBV28 and TRBJ2-5, is DVKVTQSSRYLVKRTGEKVFLECVQDMDHENMFWYRQDPGLGLRLIYFSYDVKMKEKGDIPEGYSVSREKKERFSLILESASTNQTSMYLCASSFGLWGETQYFGPGTRLLVL.

V is TRBV7-6 and J is TRBJ2-2; absent DNA, TCRdb's TRBD2 call cannot be checked. Germline V gives CDR1 SGHVS, CDR2 FNYEAQ. The CDR3 covers 15 residues. This CDR3 is CASSVLAGGPGELFF. Based on the CDR3 plus reference TRBV7-6 and TRBJ2-2, the full variable domain is GAGVSQSPRYKVTKRGQDVALRCDPISGHVSLYWYRQALGQGPEFLTYFNYEAQQDKSGLPNDRFSAERPEGSISTLTIQRTEQRDSAMYRCASSVLAGGPGELFFGEGSRLTVL.

This chain connects TRBV5-1 to TRBJ2-2. The V gene's germline CDR1 is SGHRS and CDR2 YFSETQ. The CDR3 loop spans 12 amino acids. The CDR3: CASRRDTGELFF.

This sequence joins TRBV29-1 and TRBJ2-2; TCRdb indicates TRBD1, and absent DNA this call remains unverified. The V gene's germline CDR1 is SQVTM and CDR2 ANQGSEA. The length of the CDR3 is 12 residues. The CDR3 loop reads CSVPRGTGELFF.

V and J are TRBV20-1 and TRBJ1-4. Germline CDR1 and CDR2: DFQATT and SNEGSKA (reference sequence). CDR3 length: 14 amino acids. The CDR3 is CSVPAQGSNEKLFF.

The gene calls are TRBV7-2 and TRBJ2-2; TCRdb designates TRBD1, a call that cannot be tested without DNA. Germline V gives CDR1 SGHTA, CDR2 FQGNSA. CDR3 size: 15 residues. The CDR3 here is CASSPLGGSAGELFF.

The V gene is TRBV28, the J gene TRBJ1-5; TCRdb proposes TRBD1, but this gene call is untestable without DNA. The CDR3 covers 14 residues. From germline, CDR1 is MDHEN and CDR2 SYDVKM. This CDR3 is CASSLGQVWQPQHF.

This rearrangement joins TRBV7-2 to TRBJ1-6; the TCRdb call, TRBD1, lacks DNA for checking. The germline V gene encodes CDR1 SGHTA and CDR2 FQGNSA. The CDR3 runs 16 residues. The CDR3 sequence: CASSLTWDSYNSPLHF.